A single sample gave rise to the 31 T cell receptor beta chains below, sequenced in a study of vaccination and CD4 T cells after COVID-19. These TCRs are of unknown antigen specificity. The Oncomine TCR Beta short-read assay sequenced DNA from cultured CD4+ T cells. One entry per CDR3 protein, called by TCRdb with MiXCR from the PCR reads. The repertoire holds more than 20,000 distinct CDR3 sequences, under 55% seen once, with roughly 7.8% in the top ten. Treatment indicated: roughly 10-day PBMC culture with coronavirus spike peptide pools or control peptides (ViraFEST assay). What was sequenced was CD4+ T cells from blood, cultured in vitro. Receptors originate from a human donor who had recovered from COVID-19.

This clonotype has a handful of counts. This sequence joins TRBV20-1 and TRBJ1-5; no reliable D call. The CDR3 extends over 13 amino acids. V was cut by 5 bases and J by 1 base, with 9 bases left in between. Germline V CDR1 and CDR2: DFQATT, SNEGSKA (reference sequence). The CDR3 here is CSARKDSNQPQHF. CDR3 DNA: TGCAGTGCTCGAAAAGACAGCAATCAGCCCCAGCATTTT.

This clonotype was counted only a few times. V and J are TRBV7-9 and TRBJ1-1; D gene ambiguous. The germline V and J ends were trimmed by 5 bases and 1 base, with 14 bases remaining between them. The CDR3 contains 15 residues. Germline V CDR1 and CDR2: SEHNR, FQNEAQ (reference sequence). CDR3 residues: CASSRSDAQNTEAFF. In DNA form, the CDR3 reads TGTGCCAGCAGCCGTTCGGACGCTCAGAACACTGAAGCTTTCTTT.

The CDR3 sequence: CASSIYASGGSYGYTF. CDR3 DNA sequence: TGTGCCAGTAGTATATATGCGTCGGGGGGAAGCTATGGCTACACCTTC. This chain links TRBV19 with TRBJ1-2; D is possibly TRBD1 (5 bases). The CDR3 length is 16 residues. Germline values: CDR1 LNHDA, CDR2 SQIVND (reference sequence). Trimming shortened V by 2 bases and J by 4 bases, and 17 bases separated the two germline ends.

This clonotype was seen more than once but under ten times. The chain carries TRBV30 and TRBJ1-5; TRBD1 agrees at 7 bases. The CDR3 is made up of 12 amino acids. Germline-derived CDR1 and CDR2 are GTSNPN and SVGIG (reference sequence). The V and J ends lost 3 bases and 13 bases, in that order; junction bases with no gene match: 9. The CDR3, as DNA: TGTGCCTGGAGCCTAAGACAGGGCTTACAGCATTTT. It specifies CAWSLRQGLQHF.

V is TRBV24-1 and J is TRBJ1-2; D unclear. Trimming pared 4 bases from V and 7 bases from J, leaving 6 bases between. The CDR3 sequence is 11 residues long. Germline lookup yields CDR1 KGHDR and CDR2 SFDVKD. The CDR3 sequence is CATSDQGGYTF. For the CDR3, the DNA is TGTGCCACCAGTGACCAAGGTGGCTACACCTTC.

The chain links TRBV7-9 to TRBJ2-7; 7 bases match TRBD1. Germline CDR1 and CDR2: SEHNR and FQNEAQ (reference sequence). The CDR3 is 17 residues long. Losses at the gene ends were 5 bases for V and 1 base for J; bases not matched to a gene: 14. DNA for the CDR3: TGTGCCAGCAGCCTAGTAAAACTAGGGGGCTTTTCCTACGAGCAGTACTTC. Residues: CASSLVKLGGFSYEQYF.

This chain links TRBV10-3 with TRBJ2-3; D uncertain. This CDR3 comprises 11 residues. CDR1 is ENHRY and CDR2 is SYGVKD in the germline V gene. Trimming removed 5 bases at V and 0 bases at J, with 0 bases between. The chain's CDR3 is CAISSTDTQYF. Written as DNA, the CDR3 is TGTGCCATCAGTAGCACAGATACGCAGTATTTT.

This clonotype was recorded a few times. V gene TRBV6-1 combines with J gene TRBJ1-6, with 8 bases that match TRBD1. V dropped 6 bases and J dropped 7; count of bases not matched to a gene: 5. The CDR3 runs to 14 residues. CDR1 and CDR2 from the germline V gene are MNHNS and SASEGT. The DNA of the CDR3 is TGTGCCAGCAGATTGGACAGGGACAATTCACCCCTCCACTTT. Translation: CASRLDRDNSPLHF.

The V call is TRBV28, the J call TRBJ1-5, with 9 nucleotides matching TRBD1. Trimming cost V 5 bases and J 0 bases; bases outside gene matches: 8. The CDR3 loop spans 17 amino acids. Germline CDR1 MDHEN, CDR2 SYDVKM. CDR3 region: CASSDGTGKYSNQPQHF. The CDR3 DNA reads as TGTGCCAGCAGTGACGGGACAGGGAAATATAGCAATCAGCCCCAGCATTTT. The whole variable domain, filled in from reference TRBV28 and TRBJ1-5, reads DVKVTQSSRYLVKRTGEKVFLECVQDMDHENMFWYRQDPGLGLRLIYFSYDVKMKEKGDIPEGYSVSREKKERFSLILESASTNQTSMYLCASSDGTGKYSNQPQHFGDGTRLSIL.

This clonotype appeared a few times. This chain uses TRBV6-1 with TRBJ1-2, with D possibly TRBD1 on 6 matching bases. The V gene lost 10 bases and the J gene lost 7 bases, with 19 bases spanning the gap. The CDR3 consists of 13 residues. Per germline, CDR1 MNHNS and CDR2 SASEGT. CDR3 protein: CATERGGPGGYTF. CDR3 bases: TGTGCCACCGAGAGGGGGGGGCCAGGTGGCTACACCTTC.

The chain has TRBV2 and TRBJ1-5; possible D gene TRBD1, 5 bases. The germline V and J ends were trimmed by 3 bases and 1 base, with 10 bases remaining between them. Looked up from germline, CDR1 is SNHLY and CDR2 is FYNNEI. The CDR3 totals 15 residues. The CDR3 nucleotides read TGTGCCAGCAGTGAGCAGGGTAAGAGCAATCAGCCCCAGCATTTT. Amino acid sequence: CASSEQGKSNQPQHF.

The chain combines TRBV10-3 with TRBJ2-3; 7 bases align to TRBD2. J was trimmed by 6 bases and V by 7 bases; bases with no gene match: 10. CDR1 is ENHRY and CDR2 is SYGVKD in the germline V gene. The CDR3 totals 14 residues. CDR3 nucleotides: TGTGCCATCAAAAGAGGAAGCGGGGTCGATACGCAGTATTTT. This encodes CAIKRGSGVDTQYF.

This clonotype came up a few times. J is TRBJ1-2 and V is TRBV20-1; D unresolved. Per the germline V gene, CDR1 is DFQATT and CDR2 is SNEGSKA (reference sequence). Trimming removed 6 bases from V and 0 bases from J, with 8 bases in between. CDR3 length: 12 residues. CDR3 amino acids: CSAAQPNYGYTF. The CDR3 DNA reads TGCAGTGCCGCCCAACCTAACTATGGCTACACCTTC.

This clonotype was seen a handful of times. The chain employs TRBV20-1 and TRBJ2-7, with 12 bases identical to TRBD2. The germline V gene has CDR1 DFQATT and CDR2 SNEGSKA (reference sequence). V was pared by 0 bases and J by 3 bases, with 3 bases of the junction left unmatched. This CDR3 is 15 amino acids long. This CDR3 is CSAREGLAGRYEQYF. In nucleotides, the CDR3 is TGCAGTGCTAGAGAGGGACTAGCGGGCCGCTACGAGCAGTACTTC.

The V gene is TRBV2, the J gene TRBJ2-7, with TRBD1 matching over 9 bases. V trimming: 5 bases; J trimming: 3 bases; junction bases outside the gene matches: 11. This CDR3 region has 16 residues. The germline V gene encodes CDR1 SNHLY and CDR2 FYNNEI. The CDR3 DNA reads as TGTGCCAGCAGTCCTACCGGGACAGGGTTCTTCTACGAGCAGTACTTC. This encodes CASSPTGTGFFYEQYF.

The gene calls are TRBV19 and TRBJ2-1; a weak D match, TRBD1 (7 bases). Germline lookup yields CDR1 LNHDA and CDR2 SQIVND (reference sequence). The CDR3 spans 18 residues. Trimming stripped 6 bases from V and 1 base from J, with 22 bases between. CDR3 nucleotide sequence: TGTGCCAGTAGCAAGGATCTCGGACCAGGGGGGTCCTACAATGAGCAGTTCTTC. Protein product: CASSKDLGPGGSYNEQFF. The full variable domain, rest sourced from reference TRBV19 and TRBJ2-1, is DGGITQSPKYLFRKEGQNVTLSCEQNLNHDAMYWYRQDPGQGLRLIYYSQIVNDFQKGDIAEGYSVSREKKESFPLTVTSAQKNPTAFYLCASSKDLGPGGSYNEQFFGPGTRLTVL.

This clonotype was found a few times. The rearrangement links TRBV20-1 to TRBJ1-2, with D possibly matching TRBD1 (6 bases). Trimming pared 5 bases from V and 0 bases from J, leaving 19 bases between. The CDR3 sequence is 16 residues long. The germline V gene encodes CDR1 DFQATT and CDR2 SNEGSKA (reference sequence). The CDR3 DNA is TGCAGTGCTGGAGGGGGAGCCAGGCGGACTAACTATGGCTACACCTTC. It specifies CSAGGGARRTNYGYTF.

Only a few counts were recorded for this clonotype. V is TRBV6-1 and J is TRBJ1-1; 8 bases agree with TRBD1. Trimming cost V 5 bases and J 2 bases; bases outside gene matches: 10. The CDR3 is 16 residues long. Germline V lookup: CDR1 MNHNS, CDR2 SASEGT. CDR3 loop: CASSRGQGWGNTEAFF. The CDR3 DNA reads TGTGCCAGCAGTCGCGGACAGGGATGGGGAAACACTGAAGCTTTCTTT.

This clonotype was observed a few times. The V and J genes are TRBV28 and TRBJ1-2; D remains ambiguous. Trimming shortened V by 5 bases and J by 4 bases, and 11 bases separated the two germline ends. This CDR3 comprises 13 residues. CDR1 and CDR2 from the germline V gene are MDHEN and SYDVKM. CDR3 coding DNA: TGTGCCAGCAGTCCTGCGGTGTCCTATGGCTACACCTTC. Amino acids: CASSPAVSYGYTF.

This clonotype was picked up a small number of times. CDR3 in DNA: TGTGCCAGCAGCTTAATGAGCGGGGCCCGGAACATTCAGTACTTC. Translating gives CASSLMSGARNIQYF. The chain recombines TRBV7-2 with TRBJ2-4; the match to TRBD2 covers 7 bases. The V gene end was trimmed by 2 bases and the J gene end by 7 bases; junction bases not matched to a gene: 8. Germline V gene lookup returns CDR1 SGHTA and CDR2 FQGNSA. The CDR3 length is 15 residues.

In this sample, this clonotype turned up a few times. In DNA form, the CDR3 reads TGCAGTGCTAGGCCCTGGAGGTCCTACAATGAGCAGTTCTTC. This sequence encodes CSARPWRSYNEQFF. V is TRBV20-1 and J is TRBJ2-1, with D perhaps TRBD2 (5 bases). The CDR3 is 14 residues long. V dropped 3 bases and J dropped 1 base, with 10 bases sitting between them. Germline CDR1 reads DFQATT; CDR2 reads SNEGSKA (reference sequence).

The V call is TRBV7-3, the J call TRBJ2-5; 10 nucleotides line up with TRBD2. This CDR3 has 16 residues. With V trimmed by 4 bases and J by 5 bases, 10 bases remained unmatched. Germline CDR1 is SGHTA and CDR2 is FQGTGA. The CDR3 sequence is CASSSHGSGGLETQYF. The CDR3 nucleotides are TGTGCCAGCAGCTCCCACGGTAGCGGGGGGTTGGAGACCCAGTACTTC.

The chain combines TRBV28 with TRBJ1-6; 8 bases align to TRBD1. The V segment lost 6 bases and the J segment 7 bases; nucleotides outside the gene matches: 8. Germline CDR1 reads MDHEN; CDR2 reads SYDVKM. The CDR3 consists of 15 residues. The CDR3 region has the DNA TGTGCCAGCAGCACCGCAGGGGGCGGCAATTCACCCCTCCACTTT. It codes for CASSTAGGGNSPLHF.

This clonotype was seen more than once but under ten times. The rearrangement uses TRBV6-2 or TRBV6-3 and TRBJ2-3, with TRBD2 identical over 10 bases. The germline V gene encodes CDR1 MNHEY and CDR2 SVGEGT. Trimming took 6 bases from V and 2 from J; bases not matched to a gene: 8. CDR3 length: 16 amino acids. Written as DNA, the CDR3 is TGTGCCAGCAGGACACAACTAGCGGGGATCACAGATACGCAGTATTTT. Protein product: CASRTQLAGITDTQYF.

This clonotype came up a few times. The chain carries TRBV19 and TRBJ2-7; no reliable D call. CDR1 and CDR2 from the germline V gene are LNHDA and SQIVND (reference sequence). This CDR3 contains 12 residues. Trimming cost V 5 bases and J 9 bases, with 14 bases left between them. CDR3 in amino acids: CASSFGGGAQYF. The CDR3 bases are TGTGCCAGTAGTTTTGGCGGCGGCGCGCAGTACTTC.

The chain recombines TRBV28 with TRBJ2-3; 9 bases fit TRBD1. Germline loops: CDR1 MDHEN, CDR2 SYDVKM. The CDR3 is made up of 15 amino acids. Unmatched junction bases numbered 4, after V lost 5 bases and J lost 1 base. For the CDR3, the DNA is TGTGCCAGCAGTACAGGGGGCTTCGGCACAGATACGCAGTATTTT. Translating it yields CASSTGGFGTDTQYF.

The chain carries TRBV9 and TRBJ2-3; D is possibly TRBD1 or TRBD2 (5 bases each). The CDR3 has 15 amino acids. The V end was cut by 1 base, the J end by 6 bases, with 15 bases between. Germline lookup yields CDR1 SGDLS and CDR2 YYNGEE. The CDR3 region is CASSVIGTVGDTQYF. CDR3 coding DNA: TGTGCCAGCAGCGTAATCGGGACGGTTGGGGATACGCAGTATTTT. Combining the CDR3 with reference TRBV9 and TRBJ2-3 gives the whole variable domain DSGVTQTPKHLITATGQRVTLRCSPRSGDLSVYWYQQSLDQGLQFLIQYYNGEERAKGNILERFSAQQFPDLHSELNLSSLELGDSALYFCASSVIGTVGDTQYFGPGTRLTVL.

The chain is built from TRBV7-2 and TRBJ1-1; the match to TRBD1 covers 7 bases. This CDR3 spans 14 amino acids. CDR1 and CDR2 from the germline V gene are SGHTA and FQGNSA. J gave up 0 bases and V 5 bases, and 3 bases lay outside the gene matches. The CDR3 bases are TGTGCCAGCAGCCAGGACAGGCTGAACACTGAAGCTTTCTTT. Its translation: CASSQDRLNTEAFF. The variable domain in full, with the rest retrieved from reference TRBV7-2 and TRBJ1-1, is GAGVSQSPSNKVTEKGKDVELRCDPISGHTALYWYRQSLGQGLEFLIYFQGNSAPDKSGLPSDRFSAERTGGSVSTLTIQRTQQEDSAVYLCASSQDRLNTEAFFGQGTRLTVV.

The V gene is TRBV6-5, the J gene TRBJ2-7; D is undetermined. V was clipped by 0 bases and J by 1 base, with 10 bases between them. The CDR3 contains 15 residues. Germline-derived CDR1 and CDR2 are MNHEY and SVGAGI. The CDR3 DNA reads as TGTGCCAGCAGTTACTCGCCAGGATCTTCCTACGAGCAGTACTTC. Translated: CASSYSPGSSYEQYF.

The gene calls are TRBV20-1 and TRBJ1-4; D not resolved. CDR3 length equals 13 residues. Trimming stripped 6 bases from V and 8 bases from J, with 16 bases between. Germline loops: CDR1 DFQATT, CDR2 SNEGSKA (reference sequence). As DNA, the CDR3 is TGCAGTGCGACTGAGGCGGCCGAAGAAAAACTGTTTTTT. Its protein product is CSATEAAEEKLFF.

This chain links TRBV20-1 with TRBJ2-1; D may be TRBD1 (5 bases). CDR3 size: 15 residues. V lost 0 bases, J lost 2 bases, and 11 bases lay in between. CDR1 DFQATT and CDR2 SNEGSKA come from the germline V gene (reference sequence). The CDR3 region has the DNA TGCAGTGCTAGAGACCGGACAAAGCCCTACAATGAGCAGTTCTTC. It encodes CSARDRTKPYNEQFF.